This TCR beta chain derives from a study of OX40 agonist ivuxolimab in advanced cancers. The V gene lost 4 bases and the J gene lost 0 bases, with 10 bases spanning the gap. Germline loops: CDR1 SGDLS, CDR2 YYNGEE. The CDR3 spans 15 residues. Some clones are missing from TCRdb's copy, which holds only in-frame ones; the method was immunoSEQ multiplex PCR. Of about 30,000 clones in the sample, about four fifths were seen once. Sequenced material: CD4+ or CD8+ T cells sorted from blood, taken in a trial of the OX40 agonist ivuxolimab. The rearrangement uses TRBV9 and TRBJ1-4; D not certain. The TCR comes from an adult with an advanced solid tumor such as melanoma, head and neck, liver or kidney cancer. CDR3 protein: CASSPRGSTNEKLFF. The CDR3 DNA is TGTGCCAGCAGCCCCCGGGGTTCAACTAATGAAAAACTGTTTTTT.